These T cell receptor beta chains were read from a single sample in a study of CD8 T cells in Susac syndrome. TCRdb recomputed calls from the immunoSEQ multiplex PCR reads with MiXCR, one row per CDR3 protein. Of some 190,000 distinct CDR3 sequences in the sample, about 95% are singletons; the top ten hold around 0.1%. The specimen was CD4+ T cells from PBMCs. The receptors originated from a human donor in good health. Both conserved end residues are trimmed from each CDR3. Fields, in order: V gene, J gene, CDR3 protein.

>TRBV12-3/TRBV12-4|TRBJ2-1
ASSLPPAGGQKEQF
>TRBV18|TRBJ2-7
ASSPRAVSLGSEQY
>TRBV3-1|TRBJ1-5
ASSQLQGANQPQH
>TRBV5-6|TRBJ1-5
ASSWGHSNQPQH
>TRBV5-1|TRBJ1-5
ASSDRADGEPQH
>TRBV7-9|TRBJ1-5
ASSLSTSNQPQH
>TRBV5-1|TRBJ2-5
ASSRSGEETQY
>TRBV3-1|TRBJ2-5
ASVPRDRGQETQY
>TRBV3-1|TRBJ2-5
ASSQDQSGGTQY
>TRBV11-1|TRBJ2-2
ASSLSVGTHTGELF
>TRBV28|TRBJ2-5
ASSFGGIREETQY
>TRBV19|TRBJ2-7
ASNQGLTYEQY
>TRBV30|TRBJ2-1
AWSVIPGGGYNEQF
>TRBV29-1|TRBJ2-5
SVSTETQY
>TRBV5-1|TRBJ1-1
ASSLEGTQVVGTEAF
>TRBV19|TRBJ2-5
ASSMVEETQY
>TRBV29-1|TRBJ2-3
SVASGDTQY
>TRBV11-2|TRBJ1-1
ASIRRREAF
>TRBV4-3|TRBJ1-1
ASSRARTGGQEAF
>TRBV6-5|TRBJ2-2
ASSYDTGLTGELF
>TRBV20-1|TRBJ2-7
SAGEIEQY
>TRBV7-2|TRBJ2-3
ASSVTSGGTDTQY
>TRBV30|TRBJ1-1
AWSRGRGANTEAF
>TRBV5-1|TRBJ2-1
ASSLEGSYNEQF
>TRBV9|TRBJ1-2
ASSPEPPGQSTVYGYT
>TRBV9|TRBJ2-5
ASSDNDRGQTQY